Listed below are T cell receptor beta chains from one sample, sequenced in a study of shared clonotypes between healthy human individuals. Libraries were prepared by immunoSEQ multiplex PCR; TCRdb keeps only in-frame clonotypes and omits some of them. The sample consists of about 550,000 clones, over 95% of them appearing once. Material: naive CD8+ T cells sorted from blood. Receptors originate from a woman in her twenties or thirties in good health. Both conserved end residues are part of each CDR3. The order of the fields is D gene, clone size, J gene, V gene, CDR3 DNA, CDR3 protein. A D gene is named only where the DNA matches it firmly. Clone size, where shown, is once, few, many, or a class for clones that have expanded.

D gene: NA; clone size: NA; J gene: TRBJ2-7; V gene: TRBV11-2; CDR3 DNA: TGTGCCAGCAGTCCCCACAGAGGGGGGGGTTACGAGCAGTACTTC; CDR3 protein: CASSPHRGGGYEQYF
D gene: NA; clone size: NA; J gene: TRBJ2-3; V gene: TRBV28; CDR3 DNA: TGTGCCAGCAGTTTAGGTTTAATCTGGGGGACCACCACTAGCACAGATACGCAGTATTTT; CDR3 protein: CASSLGLIWGTTTSTDTQYF
D gene: TRBD1; clone size: once; J gene: TRBJ2-7; V gene: TRBV6-5; CDR3 DNA: TGTGCCAGCAGGGGACAGGGGGGTTACGAGCAGTACTTC; CDR3 protein: CASRGQGGYEQYF
D gene: TRBD1; clone size: NA; J gene: TRBJ1-2; V gene: TRBV5-1; CDR3 DNA: TGCGCCAGCAGGGGACAGGGGGACTATGGCTACACCTTC; CDR3 protein: CASRGQGDYGYTF
D gene: NA; clone size: NA; J gene: TRBJ2-7; V gene: TRBV21-1; CDR3 DNA: TGTGCCAGCAGCAAAGAAGGGGGGAGAGGCTACGAGCAGTACTTC; CDR3 protein: CASSKEGGRGYEQYF
D gene: NA; clone size: NA; J gene: TRBJ2-3; V gene: TRBV7-6; CDR3 DNA: TGTGCCAGCACCTTAGACTTATTTAGCACAGATACGCAGTATTTT; CDR3 protein: CASTLDLFSTDTQYF
D gene: NA; clone size: NA; J gene: TRBJ1-2; V gene: TRBV9; CDR3 DNA: TGTGCCAGCAGCGGGAGGGAGGCGGGATTATATGGCTACACCTTC; CDR3 protein: CASSGREAGLYGYTF
D gene: NA; clone size: NA; J gene: TRBJ2-7; V gene: TRBV28; CDR3 DNA: TGTGCCAGCAGTTTTGTCGGGAGCGACTACGAGCAGTACTTC; CDR3 protein: CASSFVGSDYEQYF
D gene: NA; clone size: NA; J gene: TRBJ2-7; V gene: TRBV6-1; CDR3 DNA: TGTGCCAGCGGAAGCGGACCTTCCTACGAGCAGTACTTC; CDR3 protein: CASGSGPSYEQYF
D gene: NA; clone size: NA; J gene: TRBJ2-7; V gene: TRBV2; CDR3 DNA: TGTGCCAGCAGTCTGGACTCCTACGAGCAGTACTTC; CDR3 protein: CASSLDSYEQYF
D gene: NA; clone size: NA; J gene: TRBJ1-5; V gene: TRBV9; CDR3 DNA: TGTGCCAGCAGCCTAGGGATAGGGCAGCCCCAGCATTTT; CDR3 protein: CASSLGIGQPQHF
D gene: NA; clone size: NA; J gene: TRBJ1-4; V gene: TRBV9; CDR3 DNA: TGTGCCAGCAGCCCGCTCCGGGGATCTCTTTCGGGGAATGAAAAACTGTTTTTT; CDR3 protein: CASSPLRGSLSGNEKLFF
D gene: NA; clone size: NA; J gene: TRBJ2-2; V gene: TRBV27; CDR3 DNA: TGTGCCAGCAGTTCGTCCTTTCCCGGGGAGCTGTTTTTT; CDR3 protein: CASSSSFPGELFF
D gene: NA; clone size: NA; J gene: TRBJ2-5; V gene: TRBV6-5; CDR3 DNA: TGTGCCAGCAGTTCCTGGTCATACCAAGAGACCCAGTACTTC; CDR3 protein: CASSSWSYQETQYF
D gene: TRBD1; clone size: NA; J gene: TRBJ1-2; V gene: TRBV9; CDR3 DNA: TGTGCCAGCAGCCCAAGTACCGGGACAGCTTATGGCTACACCTTC; CDR3 protein: CASSPSTGTAYGYTF
D gene: TRBD1; clone size: NA; J gene: TRBJ2-3; V gene: TRBV7-9; CDR3 DNA: TGTGCCAGCAGCTCCGGACAGGGGAGTACAGATACGCAGTATTTT; CDR3 protein: CASSSGQGSTDTQYF
D gene: NA; clone size: once; J gene: TRBJ2-7; V gene: TRBV21-1; CDR3 DNA: TGTGCCAGCAGCATCCCCTCCGCGCGGGAGGCACCTGCCTACGAGCAGTACTTC; CDR3 protein: CASSIPSAREAPAYEQYF
D gene: NA; clone size: NA; J gene: TRBJ1-1; V gene: TRBV29-1; CDR3 DNA: TGCAGCGCGTTGATGGATAGGGGACCTGAAGCTTTCTTT; CDR3 protein: CSALMDRGPEAFF
D gene: NA; clone size: NA; J gene: TRBJ1-3; V gene: TRBV6-6; CDR3 DNA: TGTGCCAGCACCCCAAAAGGAGGAAACACCATATATTTT; CDR3 protein: CASTPKGGNTIYF
D gene: NA; clone size: NA; J gene: TRBJ1-5; V gene: TRBV27; CDR3 DNA: TGTGCCAGCAGTTTATCGTTCCGGGGCCTCAATCAGCCCCAGCATTTT; CDR3 protein: CASSLSFRGLNQPQHF
D gene: TRBD1; clone size: NA; J gene: TRBJ2-3; V gene: TRBV10-1; CDR3 DNA: TGCGCCAGCAGGCCCGGGACAGGGACATGGGATACGCAGTATTTT; CDR3 protein: CASRPGTGTWDTQYF
D gene: NA; clone size: NA; J gene: TRBJ2-7; V gene: TRBV9; CDR3 DNA: TGTGCCAGCAGCGTAGGATCAGCGGGTTCCTACGAGCAGTACTTC; CDR3 protein: CASSVGSAGSYEQYF
D gene: NA; clone size: NA; J gene: TRBJ1-5; V gene: TRBV28; CDR3 DNA: TGTGCCAGCAGTTCCCCCTGGGGGCAGCCCCAGCATTTT; CDR3 protein: CASSSPWGQPQHF